The T cell receptor (beta chain) described here comes from a study of technical replicates of blood from four donors. TCRdb's copy holds only in-frame clones and misses some; the assay was immunoSEQ multiplex PCR. This table has tens of thousands of clones, around nine tenths appearing once. The CDR3 loop spans 15 amino acids. With 4 bases clipped from V and 6 bases from J, the junction kept 6 bases outside the gene matches. CDR1 and CDR2 from the germline V gene are SGHRS and YFSETQ. The genes are TRBV5-1 and TRBJ2-1, with 11 positions matching TRBD2. Sequencing input: PBMCs. This TCR came from a human donor in good health. Some clones in this sample may be carry-over from other donors' samples. CDR3 loop: CASSVLAGGFNEQFF. The CDR3 DNA follows: TGCGCCAGCAGCGTGCTAGCGGGGGGCTTCAATGAGCAGTTCTTC.